This TCR beta chain was recorded in a study of blood T cell repertoires in COVID-19. On the study more broadly: Samples taken during acute and convalescent COVID-19 were collected in the United States, Italy and Spain.

Sequenced by immunoSEQ multiplex PCR; TCRdb stores in-frame clones only, minus some. The sample lists approximately 110,000 clones, approximately 69% occurring once. Germline CDR1 reads LNHNV; CDR2 reads YYDKDF (reference sequence). The CDR3 extends over 13 amino acids. V was pared by 1 base and J by 5 bases, with 8 bases between. This chain links TRBV15 with TRBJ2-5, with a possible D match to TRBD2 (6 bases). Sequenced sample: peripheral blood. The clonotype comes from an elderly man with acute or convalescent COVID-19. The CDR3 is CATSRGGVETQYF. CDR3 DNA sequence: TGTGCCACCAGCAGAGGGGGGGTGGAGACCCAGTACTTC.